Sequencing of this TCR beta chain was carried out in a study of CXCR3-negative and CXCR3-positive naive CD8 T cells. Triplicate sorts, approximately 300,000 cells apiece, were made for each CD8+ T cell subset. TRB cDNA was prepared as libraries by UMI-labeled 5' RACE. TCRdb reprocessed the 5' RACE reads and stores each CDR3 protein as one record, lacking DNA. The sample has about 58,000 distinct CDR3 sequences. The CDR3 loop spans 13 amino acids. Germline CDR1 is SGHRS and CDR2 is YFSETQ. V gene TRBV5-1 combines with J gene TRBJ1-1. Sequencing was carried out using naive CXCR3- CD8+ T cells from blood. Subset described: CD45RO-CCR7+CD27+CD95- naive CD8+ T cells lacking CXCR3 (TNR3-). The TCR was taken from a human donor in good health. Some clones in this sample may be carry-over from other donors' samples. The CDR3 here is CASSLAGIPEAFF.